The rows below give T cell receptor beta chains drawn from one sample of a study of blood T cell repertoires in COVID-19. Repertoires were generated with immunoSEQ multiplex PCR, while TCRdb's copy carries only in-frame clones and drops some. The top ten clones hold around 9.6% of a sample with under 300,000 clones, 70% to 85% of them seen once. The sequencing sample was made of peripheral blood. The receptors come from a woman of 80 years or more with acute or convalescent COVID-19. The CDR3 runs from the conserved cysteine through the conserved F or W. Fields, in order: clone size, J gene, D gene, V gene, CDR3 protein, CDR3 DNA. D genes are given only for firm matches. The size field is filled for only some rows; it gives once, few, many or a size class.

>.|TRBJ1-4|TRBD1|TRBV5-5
CASSLEVGTGGVGEKLFF
TGTGCCAGCAGCTTGGAGGTTGGGACAGGGGGCGTGGGTGAAAAACTGTTTTTT
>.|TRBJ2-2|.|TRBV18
CASSPLTGLSTGELFF
TGTGCCAGCTCACCTCTGACAGGCCTCAGCACCGGGGAGCTGTTTTTT
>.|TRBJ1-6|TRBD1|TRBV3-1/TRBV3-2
CASSHPTGGSPLHF
TGTGCCAGCAGCCACCCCACAGGGGGCTCACCCCTCCACTTT
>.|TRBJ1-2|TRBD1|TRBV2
CASSETGNRGEGYTF
TGTGCCAGCAGTGAAACCGGGAACAGGGGGGAGGGCTACACCTTC
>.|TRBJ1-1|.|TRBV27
CASSMTENTEAFF
TGTGCCAGCAGTATGACAGAGAACACTGAAGCTTTCTTT
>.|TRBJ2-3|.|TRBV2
CASRLSGSTDTQYF
TGTGCCAGCAGGCTTAGCGGAAGCACAGATACGCAGTATTTT
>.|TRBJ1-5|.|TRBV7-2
CASSLVGPPQHF
TGTGCCAGCAGCTTAGTGGGGCCGCCCCAGCATTTT
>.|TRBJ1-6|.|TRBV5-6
CASSLASWGTGYNSPLHF
TGTGCCAGCAGCTTGGCGAGCTGGGGAACAGGGTATAATTCACCCCTCCACTTT
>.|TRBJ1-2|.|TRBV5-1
CASSLAGGLDGYTF
TGCGCCAGCAGCTTGGCCGGGGGGTTAGATGGCTACACCTTC
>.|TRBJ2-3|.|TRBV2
CASSERRVTDTQYF
TGTGCCAGCAGTGAGAGACGGGTCACAGATACGCAGTATTTT
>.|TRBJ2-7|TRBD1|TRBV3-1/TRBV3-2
CASSQGPTGAYEQYF
TGTGCCAGCAGCCAAGGTCCGACAGGGGCCTACGAGCAGTACTTC
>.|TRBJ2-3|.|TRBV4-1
CASSHGQRTDTQYF
TGCGCCAGCAGCCATGGGCAGCGCACAGATACGCAGTATTTT
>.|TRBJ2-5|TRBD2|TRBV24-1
CATSDLKGSGGEETQYF
TGTGCCACCAGTGATTTGAAGGGTAGTGGGGGGGAAGAGACCCAGTACTTC
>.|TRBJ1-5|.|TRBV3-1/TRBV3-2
CASSQAGGTSNQPQHF
TGTGCCAGCAGCCAAGCTGGAGGGACCAGCAATCAGCCCCAGCATTTT
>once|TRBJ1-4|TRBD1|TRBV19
CASKAAGTDEKLFF
TGTGCCAGTAAGGCGGCAGGGACAGATGAAAAACTGTTTTTT
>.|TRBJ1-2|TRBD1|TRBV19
CASSIGQGAKYGYTF
TGTGCCAGTAGTATAGGACAGGGGGCGAAGTATGGCTACACCTTC
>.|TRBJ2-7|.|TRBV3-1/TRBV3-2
CASSLYRGAGIEQYF
TGTGCCAGCAGCCTTTACCGGGGGGCTGGGATCGAGCAGTACTTC
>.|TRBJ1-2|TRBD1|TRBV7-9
CASRPTGGHGYTF
TGTGCCAGCAGACCGACAGGGGGTCATGGCTACACCTTC
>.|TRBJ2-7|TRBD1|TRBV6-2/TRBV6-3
CASSFGQEWREQYF
TGTGCCAGCAGTTTCGGACAGGAGTGGCGCGAGCAGTACTTC
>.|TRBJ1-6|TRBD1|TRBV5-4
CASSPGTGESPLHF
TGTGCCAGCAGCCCCGGGACAGGGGAATCACCCCTCCACTTT
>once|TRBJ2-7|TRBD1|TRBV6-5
CASGRQGGTYEQYF
TGTGCCAGCGGGAGACAGGGGGGAACCTACGAGCAGTACTTC
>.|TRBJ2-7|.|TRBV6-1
CASSEVGVGSGSYEQYF
TGTGCCAGCAGTGAAGTAGGGGTTGGATCAGGTTCCTACGAGCAGTACTTC
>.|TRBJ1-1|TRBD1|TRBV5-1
CASSRGPPEAFF
TGCGCCAGCAGCAGGGGGCCCCCTGAAGCTTTCTTT
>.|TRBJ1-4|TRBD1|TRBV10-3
CAIRDSHEKLFF
TGTGCCATCCGGGACAGTCATGAAAAACTGTTTTTT
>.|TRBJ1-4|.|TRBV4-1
CASSHTTGSRSEKLFF
TGCGCCAGCAGCCACACTACAGGATCCCGGTCCGAAAAACTGTTTTTT
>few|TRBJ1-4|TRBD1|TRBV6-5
CASRPTTGFNEKLFF
TGTGCCAGCAGACCGACGACAGGGTTTAATGAAAAACTGTTTTTT
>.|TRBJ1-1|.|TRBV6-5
CASSYRGANTEAFF
TGTGCCAGCAGTTACCGGGGGGCTAACACTGAAGCTTTCTTT
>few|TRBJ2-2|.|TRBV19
CASSMVNRDTGELFF
TGTGCCAGTAGTATGGTGAACAGAGACACCGGGGAGCTGTTTTTT
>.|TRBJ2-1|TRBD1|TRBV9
CASGQGAWEEQFF
TGTGCCAGTGGACAGGGGGCTTGGGAGGAGCAGTTCTTC